The present TCR beta chain was sequenced within a study of T-cell memory formation after mild COVID-19. Sample barcodes and UMIs were carried by the TCR alpha and TCR beta cDNA libraries that 5'RACE generated with constant-segment primers. TCRdb reprocessed the 5' RACE reads with MiXCR, giving one entry per CDR3 protein. There are roughly 400,000 distinct CDR3 sequences in the sample; roughly 15% occur only once, and 20% to 25% lies in the top ten. What was sequenced was PBMCs or a T cell subset sorted from them (not recorded which). This clonotype was sampled from a man between 18 and 35 years old who had mild COVID-19 (a few samples of this study predate the infection). Cell type and time point are not known.

Written as DNA, the CDR3 is TGCGCCAGCAGCCCCTCAGGGGGACAGGGGGAAGAGACCCAGTACTTC. Translated: CASSPSGGQGEETQYF. J is TRBJ2-5 and V is TRBV4-1; 11 nucleotides match TRBD1. This CDR3 region has 16 residues. Germline CDR1 and CDR2: MGHRA and YSYEKL. The ends lost 4 bases at V and 3 bases at J; junction bases unmatched: 7.